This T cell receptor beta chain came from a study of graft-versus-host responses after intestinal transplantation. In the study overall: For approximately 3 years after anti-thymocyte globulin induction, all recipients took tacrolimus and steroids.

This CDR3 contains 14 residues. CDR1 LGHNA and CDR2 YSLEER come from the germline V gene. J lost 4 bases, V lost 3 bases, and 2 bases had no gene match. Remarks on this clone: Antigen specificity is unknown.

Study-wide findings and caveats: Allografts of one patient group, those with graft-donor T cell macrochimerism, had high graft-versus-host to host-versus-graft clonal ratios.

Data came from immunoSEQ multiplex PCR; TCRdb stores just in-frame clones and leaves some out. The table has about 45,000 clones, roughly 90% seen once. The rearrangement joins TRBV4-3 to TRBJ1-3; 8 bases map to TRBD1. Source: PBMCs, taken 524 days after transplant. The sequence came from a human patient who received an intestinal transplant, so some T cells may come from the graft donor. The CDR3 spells CASSQTGVGNTIYF. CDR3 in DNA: TGCGCCAGCAGCCAGACAGGGGTCGGAAACACCATATATTTT.